The 9 T cell receptor beta chains below were found in one sample sequenced in a study of T cell repertoires in cytomegalovirus infection. TCRdb independently ran MiXCR on the reads; one entry per CDR3 protein. The table records fewer than 850,000 distinct CDR3 sequences, roughly 28% of them present only once. No antigens are known for them. Material: cultured CD8+ T cells from PBMCs, obtained from culture after CMV antigen stimulation. Source of these receptors: a human donor in good health (CMV status not recorded). Some clones in this sample may be carry-over from other donors' samples.

The chain joins TRBV6-2 or TRBV6-3 to TRBJ2-1; D not resolved. Germline V CDR1 and CDR2: MNHEY, SVGEGT. This CDR3 spans 14 amino acids. V was trimmed by 7 bases and J by 1 base, leaving 11 bases between them. The CDR3 sequence is CASTRPESYNEQFF. DNA for the CDR3: TGTGCCAGCACCCGCCCCGAGTCCTACAATGAGCAGTTCTTC.

This clonotype has only a few counts. This chain joins TRBV7-9 and TRBJ2-1; either TRBD1 or TRBD2 may supply D (5 bases each). Trimming removed 5 bases from V and 0 bases from J, with 14 bases in between. The CDR3 loop spans 16 amino acids. The V gene's germline CDR1 is SEHNR and CDR2 FQNEAQ (reference sequence). This CDR3 reads CASSPTGTDSYNEQFF. CDR3 nucleotide sequence: TGTGCCAGCAGCCCGACCGGGACCGACTCCTACAATGAGCAGTTCTTC.

This clonotype was found a few times. This chain's CDR3 is CASSLAGGAWETQYF. CDR3 DNA: TGTGCCAGCAGCTTAGCAGGGGGGGCCTGGGAGACCCAGTACTTC. This chain links TRBV7-2 with TRBJ2-5; TRBD2 might be the D (7 bases). This CDR3 is 15 amino acids long. Germline CDR1 is SGHTA and CDR2 is FQGNSA. Trimming pared 0 bases from V and 5 bases from J, leaving 13 bases between.

This clonotype has only a few counts. The chain is built from TRBV24-1 and TRBJ2-3, with D possibly being TRBD2 (6 bases). Per the germline V gene, CDR1 is KGHDR and CDR2 is SFDVKD. V gave up 4 bases and J gave up 3 bases, with 10 bases separating them. The CDR3 covers 14 residues. CDR3 bases: TGTGCCACCAGTGACGGGGGAGTAACAGATACGCAGTATTTT. Amino acid sequence: CATSDGGVTDTQYF.

The table lists this clonotype with a few counts. The chain couples TRBV7-2 to TRBJ2-5, with TRBD2 as a possible D gene (6 bases). Germline loops: CDR1 SGHTA, CDR2 FQGNSA. V was pared by 4 bases and J by 4 bases, with 19 bases between. This CDR3 is 16 amino acids long. CDR3 protein: CASSWRGREVRETQYF. The CDR3 nucleotides are TGTGCCAGCAGCTGGAGGGGCAGGGAGGTTCGAGAGACCCAGTACTTC.

The chain has TRBV28 and TRBJ2-1; D is ambiguous. This CDR3 region has 13 residues. Germline CDR1 reads MDHEN; CDR2 reads SYDVKM. Trimming stripped 7 bases from V and 8 bases from J, with 15 bases between. CDR3 DNA sequence: TGTGCCAGCATAAGTCATCAAGTCGATGAGCAGTTCTTC. Amino acids: CASISHQVDEQFF.

This clonotype was seen a few times. The V call is TRBV3-1, the J call TRBJ2-6; either TRBD1 or TRBD2 may fit D (5 bases each). Germline CDR1 and CDR2: LGHDT and YNNKEL (reference sequence). Trimming shortened V by 0 bases and J by 2 bases, and 5 bases separated the two germline ends. The CDR3 loop spans 15 amino acids. CDR3 in amino acids: CASSQEGAGANVLTF. In nucleotides, the CDR3 is TGTGCCAGCAGCCAAGAGGGGGCTGGGGCCAACGTCCTGACTTTC.

V usage is TRBV7-6 and J usage is TRBJ2-3, with 8 positions matching TRBD2. Germline V gene sequence: CDR1 SGHVS, CDR2 FNYEAQ. V dropped 4 bases and J dropped 0; count of bases not matched to a gene: 15. The CDR3 consists of 19 residues. As DNA, the CDR3 is TGTGCCAGCAGCTCCTCCCGGATATTAGCGGGGACTAGCACAGATACGCAGTATTTT. Translation gives CASSSSRILAGTSTDTQYF.

There are a few counts of this clonotype. The CDR3 nucleotides are TGTGCCAGCAGCATCAACACAGGGTCTACTGAAGCTTTCTTT. This codes for CASSINTGSTEAFF. The J gene is TRBJ1-1, the V gene TRBV12-3 or TRBV12-4; possible D gene TRBD1, 6 bases. The CDR3 loop spans 14 amino acids. Trimming took off 6 bases at V and 5 bases at J, with 16 bases between the two ends.